The clone carrying this T cell receptor beta chain was observed a handful of times. Its antigen remains unidentified. These data are taken from a study of beta chain features in type 1 diabetes. As every portion of the isolated RNA was reverse transcribed, the sequencing read expressed TCRB transcripts. TCRdb keeps only in-frame clones here, not all; method: immunoSEQ multiplex PCR. The sample holds 300,000 or so clones, roughly 13% seen once. The CDR3 has 16 amino acids. V dropped 2 bases and J dropped 7; count of bases not matched to a gene: 6. CDR1 is SGHRS and CDR2 is YFSETQ in the germline V gene. Findings of the study overall: For Type 1 diabetes patients, all four CD4+ subsets carried TCRB CDR3s that were moderately but significantly shorter.

Input material: naive CD4+ T cells from blood. This chain links TRBV5-1 with TRBJ2-1; TRBD2 aligns across 13 bases. The clonotype originates from a woman aged 18-29 years with type 1 diabetes. In nucleotides, the CDR3 is TGCGCCAGCAGCTTACTAGCGGGAGGGCCGCGAAATGAGCAGTTCTTC. Translated, it gives CASSLLAGGPRNEQFF.